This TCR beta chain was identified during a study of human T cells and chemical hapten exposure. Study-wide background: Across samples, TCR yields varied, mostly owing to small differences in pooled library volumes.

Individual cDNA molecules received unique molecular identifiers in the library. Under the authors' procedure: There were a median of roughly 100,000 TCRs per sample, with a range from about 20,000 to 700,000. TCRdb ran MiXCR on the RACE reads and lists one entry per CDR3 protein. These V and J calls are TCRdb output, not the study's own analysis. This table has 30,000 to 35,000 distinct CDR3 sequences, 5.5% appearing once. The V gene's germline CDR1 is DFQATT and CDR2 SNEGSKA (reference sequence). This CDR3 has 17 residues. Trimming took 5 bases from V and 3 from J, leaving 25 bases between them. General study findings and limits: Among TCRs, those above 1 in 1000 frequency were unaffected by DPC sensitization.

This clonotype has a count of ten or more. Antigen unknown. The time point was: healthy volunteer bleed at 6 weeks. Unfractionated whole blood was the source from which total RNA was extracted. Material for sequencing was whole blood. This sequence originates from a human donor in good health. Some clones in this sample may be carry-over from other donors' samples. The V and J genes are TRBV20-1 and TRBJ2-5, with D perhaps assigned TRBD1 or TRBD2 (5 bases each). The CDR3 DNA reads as TGCAGTGCTGGGGCCATCGAGGTGGTGGCCGGGAAAGAGACCCAGTACTTC. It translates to CSAGAIEVVAGKETQYF.